The text below deals with one T cell receptor beta chain. The antigen is undetermined. After isolation, RNA underwent reverse transcription to generate cDNA as the sequencing template. The table came from immunoSEQ multiplex PCR; TCRdb's copy has only in-frame clones and leaves some out. The sample carries around 160,000 clones, around 87% recorded once. The data are from a study of CD8+ T cells in alopecia areata. Overall study results and limits: Lesional scalp displayed greater clonality than normal scalp, most notably in alopecia totalis/universalis.

The CDR3 runs 13 residues. CDR1 is SGHVS and CDR2 is FNYEAQ in the germline V gene. Trimming removed 0 bases at V and 2 bases at J, with 5 bases between. Isolation of CD4+ and CD8+ T cells from PBMCs was achieved by sorting. This rearrangement joins TRBV7-6 to TRBJ2-7; D gene uncertain. This specimen was CD8+ T cells sorted from blood, taken at week 0. The receptor's source is a human donor with alopecia areata. CDR3 sequence reads: CASSLAEAYEQYF. The CDR3 nucleotides read TGTGCCAGCAGCTTAGCGGAAGCCTACGAGCAGTACTTC.